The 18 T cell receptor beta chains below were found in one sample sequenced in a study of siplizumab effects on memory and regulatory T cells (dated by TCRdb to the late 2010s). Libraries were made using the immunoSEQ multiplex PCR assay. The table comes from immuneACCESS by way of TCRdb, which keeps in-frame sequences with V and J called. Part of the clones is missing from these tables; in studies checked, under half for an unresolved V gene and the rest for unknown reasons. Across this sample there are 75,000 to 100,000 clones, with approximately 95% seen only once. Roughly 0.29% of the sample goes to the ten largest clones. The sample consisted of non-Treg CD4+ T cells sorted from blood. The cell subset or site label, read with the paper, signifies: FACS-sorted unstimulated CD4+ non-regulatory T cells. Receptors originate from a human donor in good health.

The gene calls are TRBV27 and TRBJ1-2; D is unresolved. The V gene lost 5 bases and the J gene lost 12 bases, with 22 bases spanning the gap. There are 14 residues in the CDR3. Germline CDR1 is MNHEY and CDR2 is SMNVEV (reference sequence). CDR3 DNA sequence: TGTGCCAGCAGTGGCCCACGGGAGACCCCGGCCGACACCTTC. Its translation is CASSGPRETPADTF.

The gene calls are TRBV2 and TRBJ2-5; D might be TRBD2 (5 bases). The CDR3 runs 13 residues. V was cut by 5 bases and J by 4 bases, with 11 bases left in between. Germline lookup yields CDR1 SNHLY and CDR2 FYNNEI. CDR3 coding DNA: TGTGCCAGCAGTCGGACTTTGAGAGAGACCCAGTACTTC. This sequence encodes CASSRTLRETQYF.

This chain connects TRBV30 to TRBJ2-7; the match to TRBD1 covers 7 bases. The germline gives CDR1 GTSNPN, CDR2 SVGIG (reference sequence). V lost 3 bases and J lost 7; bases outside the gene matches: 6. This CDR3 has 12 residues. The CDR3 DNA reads TGTGCCTGGAGGGCAGGGGGTTTGGAGCAGTACTTC. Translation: CAWRAGGLEQYF.

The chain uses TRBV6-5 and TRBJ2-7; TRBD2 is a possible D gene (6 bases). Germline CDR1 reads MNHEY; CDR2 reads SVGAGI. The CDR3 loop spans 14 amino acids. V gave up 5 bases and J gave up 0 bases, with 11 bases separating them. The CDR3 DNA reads TGTGCCAGCAGTCATAGCGGAGGCTCCTACGAGCAGTACTTC. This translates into CASSHSGGSYEQYF.

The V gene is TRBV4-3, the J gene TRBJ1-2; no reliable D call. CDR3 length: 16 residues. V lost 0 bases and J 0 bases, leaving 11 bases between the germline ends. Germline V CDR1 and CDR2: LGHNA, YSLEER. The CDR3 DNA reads TGCGCCAGCAGCCAAGATTTCGCGGTAGCTAACTATGGCTACACCTTC. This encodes CASSQDFAVANYGYTF.

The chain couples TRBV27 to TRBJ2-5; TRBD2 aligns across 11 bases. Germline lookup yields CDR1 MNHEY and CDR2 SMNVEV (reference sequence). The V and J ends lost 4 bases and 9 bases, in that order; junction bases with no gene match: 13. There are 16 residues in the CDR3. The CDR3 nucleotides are TGTGCCAGCAGTTCAGTAGCGGGAGGGCCGGCGGAGGCCCAGTACTTC. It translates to CASSSVAGGPAEAQYF.

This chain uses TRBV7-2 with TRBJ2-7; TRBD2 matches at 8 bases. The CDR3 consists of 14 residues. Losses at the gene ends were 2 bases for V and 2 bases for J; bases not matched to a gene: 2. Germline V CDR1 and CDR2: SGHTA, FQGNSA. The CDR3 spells CASSLTSGAYEQYF. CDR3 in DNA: TGTGCCAGCAGCTTAACTAGCGGAGCCTACGAGCAGTACTTC. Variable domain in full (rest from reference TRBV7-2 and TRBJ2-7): GAGVSQSPSNKVTEKGKDVELRCDPISGHTALYWYRQSLGQGLEFLIYFQGNSAPDKSGLPSDRFSAERTGGSVSTLTIQRTQQEDSAVYLCASSLTSGAYEQYFGPGTRLTVT.

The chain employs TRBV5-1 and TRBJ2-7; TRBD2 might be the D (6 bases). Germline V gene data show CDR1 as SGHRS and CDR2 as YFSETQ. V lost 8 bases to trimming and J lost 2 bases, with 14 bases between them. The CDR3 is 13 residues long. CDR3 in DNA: TGCGCCAGGGTCTTGCGGGGCGCCTACGAGCAGTACTTC. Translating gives CARVLRGAYEQYF.

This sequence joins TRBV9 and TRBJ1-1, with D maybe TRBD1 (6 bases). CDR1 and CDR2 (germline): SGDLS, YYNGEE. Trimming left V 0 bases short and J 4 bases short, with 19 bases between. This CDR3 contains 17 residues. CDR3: CASSVGGGLHPSTEAFF. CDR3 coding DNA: TGTGCCAGCAGCGTAGGTGGGGGCCTACACCCCTCCACTGAAGCTTTCTTT.

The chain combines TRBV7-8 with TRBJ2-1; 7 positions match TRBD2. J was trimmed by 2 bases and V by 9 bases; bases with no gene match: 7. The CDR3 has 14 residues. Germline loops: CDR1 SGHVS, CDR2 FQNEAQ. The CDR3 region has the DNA TGTGCCAGTACCTTGGGACTACCCTACAATGAGCAGTTCTTC. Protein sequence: CASTLGLPYNEQFF.

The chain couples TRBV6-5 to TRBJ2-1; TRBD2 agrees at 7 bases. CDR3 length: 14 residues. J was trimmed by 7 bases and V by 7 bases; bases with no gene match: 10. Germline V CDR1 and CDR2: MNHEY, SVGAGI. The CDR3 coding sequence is TGTGCCAGCACCAGGAGCGGGGCCGAGAATGAGCAGTTCTTC. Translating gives CASTRSGAENEQFF.

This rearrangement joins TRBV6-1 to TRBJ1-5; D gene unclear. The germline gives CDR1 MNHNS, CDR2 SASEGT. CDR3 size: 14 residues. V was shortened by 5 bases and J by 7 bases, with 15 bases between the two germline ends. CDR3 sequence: CASSIMERPQPQHF. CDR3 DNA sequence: TGTGCCAGCAGTATTATGGAGAGGCCGCAGCCCCAGCATTTT.

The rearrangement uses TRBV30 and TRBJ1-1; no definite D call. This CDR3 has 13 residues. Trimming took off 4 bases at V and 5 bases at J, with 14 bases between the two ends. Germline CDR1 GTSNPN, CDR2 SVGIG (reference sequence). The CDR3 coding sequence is TGTGCCTGGACCTATACAAGGAAGACTGAAGCTTTCTTT. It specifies CAWTYTRKTEAFF.

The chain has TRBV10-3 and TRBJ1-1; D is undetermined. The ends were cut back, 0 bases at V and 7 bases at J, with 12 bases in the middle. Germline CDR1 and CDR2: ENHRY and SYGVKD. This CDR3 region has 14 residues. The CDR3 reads CAISESNGGGEAFF. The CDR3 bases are TGTGCCATCAGTGAGTCGAACGGAGGCGGTGAAGCTTTCTTT.

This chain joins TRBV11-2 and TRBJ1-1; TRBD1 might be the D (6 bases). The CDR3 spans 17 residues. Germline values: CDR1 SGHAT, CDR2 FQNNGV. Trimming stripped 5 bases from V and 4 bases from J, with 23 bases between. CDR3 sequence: CASSRLGTGGAFTEAFF. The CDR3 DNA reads TGTGCCAGCAGCCGATTGGGGACGGGGGGGGCTTTCACTGAAGCTTTCTTT.

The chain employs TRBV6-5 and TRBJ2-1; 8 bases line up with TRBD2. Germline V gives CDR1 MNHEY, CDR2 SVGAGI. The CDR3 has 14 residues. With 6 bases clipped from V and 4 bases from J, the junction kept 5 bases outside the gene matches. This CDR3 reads CASRRSGAYNEQFF. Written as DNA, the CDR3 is TGTGCCAGCAGGCGTAGCGGGGCGTACAATGAGCAGTTCTTC.

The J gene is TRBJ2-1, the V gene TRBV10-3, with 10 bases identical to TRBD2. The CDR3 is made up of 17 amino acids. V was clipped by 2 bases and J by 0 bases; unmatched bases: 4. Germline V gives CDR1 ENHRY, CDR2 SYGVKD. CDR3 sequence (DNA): TGTGCCATCAGTGAGACCTTAGCGGGAGGCTCCTACAATGAGCAGTTCTTC. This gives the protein CAISETLAGGSYNEQFF.

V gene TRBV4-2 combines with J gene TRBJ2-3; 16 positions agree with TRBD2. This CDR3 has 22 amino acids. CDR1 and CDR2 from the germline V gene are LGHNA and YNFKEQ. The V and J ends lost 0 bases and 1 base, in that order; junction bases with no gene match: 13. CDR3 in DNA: TGTGCCAGCAGCCAAGATATTGGCTTACAAGGGACTAGCGGGAGGGGCACAGATACGCAGTATTTT. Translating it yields CASSQDIGLQGTSGRGTDTQYF.